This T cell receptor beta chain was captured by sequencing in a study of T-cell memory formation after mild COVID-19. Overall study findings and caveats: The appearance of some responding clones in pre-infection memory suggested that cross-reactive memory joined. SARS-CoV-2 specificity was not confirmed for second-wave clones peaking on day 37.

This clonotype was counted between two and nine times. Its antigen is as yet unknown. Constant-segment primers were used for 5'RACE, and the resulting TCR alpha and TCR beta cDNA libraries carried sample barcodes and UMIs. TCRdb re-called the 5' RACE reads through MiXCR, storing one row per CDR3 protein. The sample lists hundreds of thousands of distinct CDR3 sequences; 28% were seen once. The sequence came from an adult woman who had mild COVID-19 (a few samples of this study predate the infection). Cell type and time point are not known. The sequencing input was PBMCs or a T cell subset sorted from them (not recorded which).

This CDR3 reads CASSFLAGAGVNEQFF. Written as DNA, the CDR3 is TGTGCCAGCAGTTTTCTAGCGGGAGCCGGTGTCAATGAGCAGTTCTTC. The V gene is TRBV6-2 or TRBV6-3, the J gene TRBJ2-1; 10 bases match TRBD2. The CDR3 length is 16 residues. Germline V gene data show CDR1 as MNHEY and CDR2 as SVGEGT. After removal of 4 bases from V and 6 bases from J, the junction contained 9 bases not matched to a gene.